The clone carrying this T cell receptor beta chain was observed a few times. Its specificity is unknown. This record belongs to a study of T cell clonality in common variable immunodeficiency. Study-level points and caveats: Fewer deletions and N-nucleotide insertions were reportedly seen in common variable immunodeficiency TCR beta sequences. Shared TCRbeta clones were fewer between CVID subjects than controls. What drives increased CVID clonality needs T cell subpopulation sequencing.

CVID and control samples used equivalent genomic DNA input. Sequenced by immunoSEQ multiplex PCR; TCRdb stores in-frame clones only, minus some. This repertoire holds approximately 81,000 clones, and none appear only once. Sequenced sample: peripheral blood mononuclear cells. The sequence came from a person between 18 and 75 years old in good health.

CDR3 DNA (partial): TGTGCCAGCAGGGAGGGCCTCTCCTACGAG. This translates into CASREGLSYE. The full-length CDR3 reads as CASREGLSYEQYF. This chain uses TRBV7-2 with TRBJ2-7, with a tentative D call TRBD2 (6 bases). Read coverage stops 3 residues before the CDR3 terminus; the germline J gene supplies the remainder. CDR3 size: 13 residues. With 6 bases removed from V and 0 bases from J, the gap between germline ends came to 9 bases. Germline CDR1 SGHTA, CDR2 FQGNSA.